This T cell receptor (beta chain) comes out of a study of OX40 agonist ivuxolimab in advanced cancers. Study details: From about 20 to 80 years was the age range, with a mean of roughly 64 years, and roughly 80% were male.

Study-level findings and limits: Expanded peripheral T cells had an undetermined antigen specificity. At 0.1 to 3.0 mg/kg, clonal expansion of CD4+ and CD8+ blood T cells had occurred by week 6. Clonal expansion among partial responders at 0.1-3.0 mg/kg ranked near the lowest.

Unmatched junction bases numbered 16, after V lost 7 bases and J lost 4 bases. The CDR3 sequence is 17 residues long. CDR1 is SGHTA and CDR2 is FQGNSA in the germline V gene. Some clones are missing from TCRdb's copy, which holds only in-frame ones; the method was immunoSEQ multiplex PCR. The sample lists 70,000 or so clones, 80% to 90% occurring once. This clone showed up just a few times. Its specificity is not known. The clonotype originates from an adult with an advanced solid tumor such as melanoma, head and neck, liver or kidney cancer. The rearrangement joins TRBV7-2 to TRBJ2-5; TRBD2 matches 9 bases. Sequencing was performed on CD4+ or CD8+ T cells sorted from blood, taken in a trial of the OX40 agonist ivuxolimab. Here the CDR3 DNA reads TGTGCCAGCACCCCCTCCTCTGGACTAGCGCCCAGAGAGACCCAGTACTTC. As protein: CASTPSSGLAPRETQYF.